The entry that follows covers one T cell receptor beta chain sequence. Its antigen is not known. The data were obtained in a study of regulatory T cells. The PCR used 52 TRBV and 13 TRBJ primers. Only in-frame clones appear in the TCRdb table, and some are missing; sequencing was by immunoSEQ multiplex PCR. The sample carries 1,000 to 1,200 clones, 85% to 90% recorded once. Study-wide results and limits: Compared with autologous conventional CD4+ cells and control regulatory cells, CD3G-deficient regulatory T cells showed reduced diversity. The two patients with the most severe autoimmunity showed the strongest Treg restriction.

All CD3G-deficient patients showed autoimmunity, more severe in two. Sorting split CD4+ cells into CD25-high CD127-low Tregs and CD25-low CD127-high conventional T cells. In germline, CDR1 is SGHVS, CDR2 FQNEAQ. This CDR3 has 17 amino acids. Trimming cost V 1 base and J 6 bases; bases outside gene matches: 15. Sequenced input: CD4+ Tregs sorted from blood. The chain has TRBV7-8 and TRBJ2-7, with 7 bases aligning to TRBD2. The clonotype originates from a person aged 30-39 years with CD3G deficiency. CDR3 residues: CASSLGALSGNLGEQYF. The CDR3 DNA reads TGTGCCAGCAGCTTAGGGGCTTTGAGCGGGAACCTGGGCGAGCAGTACTTC.